The source of this T cell receptor beta chain is a study of T cell responses to AZD1222 COVID-19 vaccine (dated by TCRdb to about 2021). With respect to the entire study: Because spike-specific TCR depth and breadth did not differ between the two schedules, AZD1222 recipients who got a second dose at roughly 4 weeks were pooled with those who got a second dose at roughly 12 weeks. A total of 230 to 250 trial participants underwent TCR sequencing, of whom some 200 had received two doses of AZD1222 and about 25 had received two doses of the MenACWY control vaccine. Trial participants were enrolled into age subgroups of 18-55, 56-69 and 70-plus years, which contained roughly 140, 27 and 60 TCR-sequenced participants, respectively.

For this clone: What this receptor recognizes is not known. No base qualities exist here, and no much larger clone lies one base off it.

Overall study outcomes, separate from this receptor: Only five to seven AZD1222 recipients were SARS-CoV-2 seropositive at baseline, limiting conclusions about previously exposed vaccinees. The 56-69-year group was small, and its depth increase did not reach significance, likely because of low power. Reportedly, close to half of the unique spike-specific TCRs recognized epitopes lying outside the regions that are mutated in the B.1.351 and B.1.1.7 variants. Most participants were white British and females outnumbered males, and the authors suggested that clonal diversity may have been underestimated. After two AZD1222 doses, spike-specific TCR breadth and depth were significantly higher than at day 0 and than in MenACWY recipients. The vaccine-associated CD4 TCRs covered the entire spike protein, and the dominant responses fell in regions 160-218 and 743-854. No day 14 peak-response samples were available, so repertoires were characterized only after the peak T cell response.

The CDR1 and CDR2 encoded by the germline V gene are SGHRS and YFSETQ. Spanning cysteine to phenylalanine, the CDR3 consists of 14 amino acids. Of the read, only the CDR3 DNA is kept; its 42 bases are in frame from base 1. V and J are truncated by 0 bases and 3 bases respectively, leaving an intervening sequence of 7 bases. The CDR3 regions of human TCRbeta chains were subjected to immunosequencing. The source study handled its data this way. TCRs in the repertoires were matched against a reference library of SARS-CoV-2-specific TCRs that had been generated with the MIRA antigen-specificity platform. Breadth was defined as the fraction of unique TCRs that were SARS-CoV-2-associated. Depth was defined as the fraction of total T cells that were SARS-CoV-2-associated. Using the MIRA data, every spike-specific TCR was mapped to the spike region that the TCR reacted to and assigned to either a CD4 or a CD8 class. Log10-transformed breadth and depth values were compared by one-way ANOVA with Sidak's multiple comparisons tests. Drawn from immuneACCESS, this table holds only the in-frame rearrangements with V and J called that TCRdb kept. Clones are partly lost; checked studies trace under half to an unresolved V gene and leave the rest unexplained. For V, J and clone size, that table is used; D and trimming come from the DNA. The sample includes approximately 150,000 clones, with around 94% observed a single time. 2% to 3% of the sample belongs to the ten largest clones.

In the paper's terms, the time point label means: baseline before first vaccination. Vaccinee samples came from UK trials COV001 and COV002, including a single-blind randomized controlled phase 2/3 trial of AZD1222 (ChAdOx1 nCoV-19) in healthy adults. Trial participant PBMC samples were collected at day 0 and day 28 after the second dose for TCRbeta chain sequencing. The chain links TRBV5-1 with TRBJ1-5; the D gene lacks a confident call. The specimen comprised peripheral blood, sampled on day 0 of AZD1222 vaccination. The source of this sequence is an adult in good health. The DNA is TGCGCCAGCAGCTTGGGGACGCTCAATCAGCCCCAGCATTTT. Its protein is CASSLGTLNQPQHF.